The sequence of this T cell receptor beta chain was determined in a study of cytomegalovirus exposure and HLA in healthy donors. Study-level information: Among about 190 million T cells, an earlier analysis found 95 million to 140 million unique TCR beta sequences. General study points: Association of 16,951 TCR beta sequences with HLA alleles was found at 0.05 false discovery rate in a later analysis.

Use of 60 Vbeta and 13 Jbeta primers characterized the PCR. Assay used: immunoSEQ multiplex PCR; TCRdb lists only in-frame clones, some missing. The table has fewer than 75,000 clones, around 80% seen once. Germline CDR1 reads MGHRA; CDR2 reads YSYEKL. The V end lost 1 base, the J end lost 0 bases, and 12 bases lay between the germline ends. The CDR3 length is 16 residues. A remark on this clone: The antigen is undetermined.

The sequencing input was PBMCs. The chain recombines TRBV4-1 with TRBJ1-1; D is undetermined. The TCR originated in a woman aged 25-40 years in good health and CMV-seronegative. This chain's CDR3 is CASSQGGGRMNTEAFF. The CDR3 DNA sequence: TGCGCCAGCAGCCAAGGGGGAGGGCGTATGAACACTGAAGCTTTCTTT.